This TCR beta chain derives from a study of blood T cells in healthy people across ages. Only a few counts were recorded for this clonotype. The length of the CDR3 is 18 residues. CDR1 is MDHEN and CDR2 is SYDVKM in the germline V gene. The V segment lost 3 bases and the J segment 0 bases; nucleotides outside the gene matches: 12. Through a sample-barcoded 5' primer and a J-beta primer mix, a second PCR was run for about 7 to 12 cycles. TCRdb ran MiXCR on the 5' RACE reads and lists one entry per CDR3 protein. The profile shows some 320,000 distinct CDR3 sequences, roughly 29% of them singletons. Specimen: blood. This clonotype was sampled from a woman aged 70 to 79 in good health. V gene TRBV28 combines with J gene TRBJ2-3, with 7 bases identical to TRBD1. CDR3 sequence (DNA): TGTGCCAGCAGTTTTCGGGACAGACTCTACTCTAGCACAGATACGCAGTATTTT. This encodes CASSFRDRLYSSTDTQYF.